The sample holds a few counts of the clone carrying this TCR beta chain. Its cognate antigen is unknown. TCRdb redid the calling of the reads with MiXCR, one entry per CDR3 protein. Here the sample spans 150,000 to 200,000 distinct CDR3 sequences, about 20% being singletons. The germline CDR1 and CDR2 sequences are SGHNT and YENEEA. The CDR3 extends over 16 amino acids. Trimming pared 5 bases from V and 1 base from J, leaving 14 bases between. The record originates from a study of T cell repertoires in cytomegalovirus infection. Study background: Public TCR beta signature analysis indicated the presence of both CMV infection and matching HLA type. Study results and caveats: Clonotype analysis showed dominance of the ex vivo response by HLA-C-restricted CMV-specific TCR beta clonotypes. Using cumulative public TCR beta family frequency, the authors identified those who carried CMV together with the relevant HLA.

J is TRBJ1-4 and V is TRBV11-3; tentative D call: TRBD1 (6 bases). This receptor was obtained from a human donor in good health (CMV status not recorded). Some clones in this sample may be carry-over from other donors' samples. Material for sequencing was PBMCs. CDR3 in amino acids: CASSGYRDGTNEKLFF. CDR3 coding DNA: TGTGCCAGCAGCGGGTACAGGGATGGAACTAATGAAAAACTGTTTTTT. Full variable domain (remainder filled in from reference TRBV11-3 and TRBJ1-4): EAGVVQSPRYKIIEKKQPVAFWCNPISGHNTLYWYLQNLGQGPELLIRYENEEAVDDSQLPKDRFSAERLKGVDSTLKIQPAELGDSAVYLCASSGYRDGTNEKLFFGSGTQLSVL.